This TCR beta chain stems from a study of T cells in tuberculosis. In the study overall: The T cells targeted glucose monomycolate, a mycobacterial lipid, via CD1B.

Thawed, overnight-rested PBMC were stained with GMM-loaded CD1B tetramer, viability dye and anti-CD3, then sorted. CD1B tetramers were loaded with Rhodococcus equi-derived C32 glucose monomycolate. The assay was immunoSEQ multiplex PCR, and TCRdb's table has in-frame clones only and misses some. The sample lists approximately 88,000 clones, approximately 91% occurring once. This clone has just a few counts. Trimming took 7 bases from V and 8 from J; bases not matched to a gene: 7. The CDR3 is 13 residues long. The germline gives CDR1 LNHDA, CDR2 SQIVND (reference sequence). Sequencing was carried out using CD1b-GMM tetramer-negative cells sorted from PBMCs. This clonotype was obtained from an adult woman with latent tuberculosis. V and J are TRBV19 and TRBJ1-2; 10 bases align to TRBD1. The CDR3 DNA follows: TGTGCCAGTACAGACAGGGGGCGGCGAGGCTACACCTTC. This translates into CASTDRGRRGYTF.